The TCR beta chain under discussion was sequenced for a study of T-cell reconstitution after alpha-beta-depleted transplantation in children. Between the trimmed V and J ends, which lost 6 bases and 1 base, there was a span of 16 bases. CDR3 length: 16 residues. Germline V lookup: CDR1 LNHDA, CDR2 SQIVND (reference sequence). Unique molecular identifiers were incorporated when the TCRbeta library was constructed. TCRdb re-called the PCR reads through MiXCR, storing one row per CDR3 protein. The sample lists approximately 520,000 distinct CDR3 sequences; approximately 10% were seen once. This clonotype was detected a few times.

The clonotype originates from a female patient younger than 10 who had a stem cell transplant for aplastic anemia, so the T cells may come from the graft donor. The chain couples TRBV19 to TRBJ2-1, with a possible D match to TRBD2 (5 bases). The material sequenced was PBMCs, mostly from graft donor cells, taken 180 days after TCRalphabeta/CD19-depleted stem cell transplant. The CDR3 nucleotides are TGTGCCAGTAGCCCCCAGGCCCAGCGGTCCTACAATGAGCAGTTCTTC. It is translated as CASSPQAQRSYNEQFF.